This T cell receptor (beta chain) was sequenced in a study of a mutant IDH1 vaccine in newly diagnosed glioma. Study as a whole: The earlier regimen, radiotherapy, temozolomide, or both, was most often both. Visit V12 happened at week 35; visit V13 happened at week 47.

Overall study results and limits: There seemed to be no relation between pseudoprogression and changes in top peripheral T cell clonotypes.

The time point: week 35, safety follow-up. Vaccinated patients received 300 ug of mutant IDH1 20-mer peptide per dose, with topical imiquimod. The CDR3 has 15 amino acids. The germline gives CDR1 SGHRS, CDR2 YFSETQ. V was cut by 1 base and J by 9 bases, with 14 bases left in between. Concerning this clone itself: As yet, its antigen is unknown.

This table comes from immunoSEQ multiplex PCR, and its TCRdb copy is limited to in-frame clones, with some not included. The sample carries about 74,000 clones, more than 85% recorded once. This chain joins TRBV5-1 and TRBJ1-6; D possibly corresponds to TRBD1 (5 bases). The TCR was taken from a man younger than 40 with glioma. The starting material was PBMCs, obtained from a glioma patient whose treatment included an IDH1 peptide vaccine. The CDR3 reads CASSLTQGTGSPLHF. CDR3 coding DNA: TGCGCCAGCAGCTTGACGCAGGGAACTGGTTCACCCCTCCACTTT.